The clone carrying this TCR beta chain was observed a single time. Antigen specificity is unknown. Researchers ran the PCR with 60 Vbeta and 13 Jbeta primers. Profiling relied on immunoSEQ multiplex PCR, and the TCRdb table lists in-frame clones only, not all of them. The data show 95,000 to 150,000 clones, less than 80% seen once. CDR3 size: 16 residues. V dropped 6 bases and J dropped 3; count of bases not matched to a gene: 9. Germline CDR1 is SGHVS and CDR2 is FQNEAQ. The data belong to a study of cytomegalovirus exposure and HLA in healthy donors. Points from the study as a whole: For cytomegalovirus status, the classifier reportedly gave diagnoses with high specificity and sensitivity. Among the sequence variants, a highly shared cluster was likely an artifact of sequencing.

This sequence joins TRBV7-8 and TRBJ2-1; 9 bases align to TRBD1. The material sequenced was PBMCs. This receptor was obtained from a middle-aged man in good health and CMV-seropositive. CDR3 amino acids: CASSTPGQGLYNEQFF. The CDR3 bases are TGTGCCAGCAGTACGCCGGGACAGGGCCTCTACAATGAGCAGTTCTTC.